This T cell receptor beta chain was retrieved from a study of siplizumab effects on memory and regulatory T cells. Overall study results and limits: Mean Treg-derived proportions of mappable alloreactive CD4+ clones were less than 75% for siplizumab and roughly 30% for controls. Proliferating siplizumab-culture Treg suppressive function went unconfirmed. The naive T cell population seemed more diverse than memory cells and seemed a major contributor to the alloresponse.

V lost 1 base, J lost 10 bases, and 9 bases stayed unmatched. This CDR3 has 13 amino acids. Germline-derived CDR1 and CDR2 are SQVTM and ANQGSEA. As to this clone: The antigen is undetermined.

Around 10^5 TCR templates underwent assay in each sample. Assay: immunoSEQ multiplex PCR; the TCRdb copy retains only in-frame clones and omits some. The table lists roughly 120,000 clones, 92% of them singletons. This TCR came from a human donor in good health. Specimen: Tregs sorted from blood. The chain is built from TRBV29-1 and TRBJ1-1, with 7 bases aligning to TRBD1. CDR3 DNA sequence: TGCAGCGTTGAAGCGAGGGGGCCCTTTCCAGCTTTCTTT. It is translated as CSVEARGPFPAFF. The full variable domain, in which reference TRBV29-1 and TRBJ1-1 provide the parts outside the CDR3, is SAVISQKPSRDICQRGTSLTIQCQVDSQVTMMFWYRQQPGQSLTLIATANQGSEATYESGFVIDKFPISRPNLTFSTLTVSNMSPEDSSIYLCSVEARGPFPAFFGQGTRLTVV.